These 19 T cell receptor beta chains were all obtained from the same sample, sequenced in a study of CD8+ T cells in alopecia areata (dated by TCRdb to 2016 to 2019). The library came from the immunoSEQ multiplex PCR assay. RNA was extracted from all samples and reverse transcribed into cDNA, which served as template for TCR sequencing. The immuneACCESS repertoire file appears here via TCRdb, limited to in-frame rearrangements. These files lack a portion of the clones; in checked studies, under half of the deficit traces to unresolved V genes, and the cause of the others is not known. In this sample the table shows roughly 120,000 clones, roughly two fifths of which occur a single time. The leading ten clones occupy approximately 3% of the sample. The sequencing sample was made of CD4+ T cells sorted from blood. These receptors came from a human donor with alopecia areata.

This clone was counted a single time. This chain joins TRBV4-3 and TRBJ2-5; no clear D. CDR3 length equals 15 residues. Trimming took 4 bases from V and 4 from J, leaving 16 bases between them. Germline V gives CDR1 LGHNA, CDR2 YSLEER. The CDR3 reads CASSPRPVGPETQYF. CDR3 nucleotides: TGCGCCAGCAGCCCCCGCCCCGTAGGGCCAGAGACCCAGTACTTC.

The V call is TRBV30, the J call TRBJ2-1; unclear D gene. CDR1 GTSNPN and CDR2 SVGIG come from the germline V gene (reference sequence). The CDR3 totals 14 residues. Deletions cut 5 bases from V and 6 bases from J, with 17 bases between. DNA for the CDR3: TGTGCCTGGGGTGCCAGTCGCTGGGGCAATGAGCAGTTCTTC. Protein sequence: CAWGASRWGNEQFF.

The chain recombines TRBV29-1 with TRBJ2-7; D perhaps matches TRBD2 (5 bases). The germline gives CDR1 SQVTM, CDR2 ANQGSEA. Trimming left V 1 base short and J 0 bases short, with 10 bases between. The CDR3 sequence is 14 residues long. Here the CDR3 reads CSVEVGSSSYEQYF. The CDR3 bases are TGCAGCGTTGAAGTTGGGAGTAGCTCCTACGAGCAGTACTTC.

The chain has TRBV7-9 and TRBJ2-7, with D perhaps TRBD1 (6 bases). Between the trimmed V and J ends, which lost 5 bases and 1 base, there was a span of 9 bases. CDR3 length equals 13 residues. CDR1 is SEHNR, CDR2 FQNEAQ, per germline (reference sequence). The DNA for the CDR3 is TGTGCCAGCAGCGTCACAGGGTCCTACGAGCAGTACTTC. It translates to CASSVTGSYEQYF.

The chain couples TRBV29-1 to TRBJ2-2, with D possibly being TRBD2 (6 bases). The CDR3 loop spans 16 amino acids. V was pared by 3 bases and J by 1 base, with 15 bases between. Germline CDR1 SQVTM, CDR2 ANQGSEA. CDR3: CSVEGGRSKNTGELFF. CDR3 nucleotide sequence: TGCAGCGTTGAGGGGGGACGGTCAAAGAACACCGGGGAGCTGTTTTTT.

CDR3 sequence: CASSLRQGGEAFF. The CDR3 bases are TGTGCCAGCAGTTTGAGGCAGGGGGGGGAAGCTTTCTTT. V usage is TRBV27 and J usage is TRBJ1-1; TRBD1 matches 7 bases. CDR1 is MNHEY and CDR2 is SMNVEV in the germline V gene (reference sequence). J gave up 8 bases and V 3 bases, and 6 bases lay outside the gene matches. This CDR3 is built from 13 residues.

CDR3 DNA: TGTGCCAGCACGGTGACAGTATCGGTCACTGAAGCTTTCTTT. It encodes CASTVTVSVTEAFF. This chain joins TRBV2 and TRBJ1-1, with D possibly TRBD1 on 5 matching bases. Germline assignment: CDR1 SNHLY and CDR2 FYNNEI. V was cut by 7 bases and J by 4 bases, with 16 bases left in between. CDR3 size: 14 residues. Filled out from reference TRBV2 and TRBJ1-1, the complete variable domain reads EPEVTQTPSHQVTQMGQEVILRCVPISNHLYFYWYRQILGQKVEFLVSFYNNEISEKSEIFDDQFSVERPDGSNFTLKIRSTKLEDSAMYFCASTVTVSVTEAFFGQGTRLTVV.

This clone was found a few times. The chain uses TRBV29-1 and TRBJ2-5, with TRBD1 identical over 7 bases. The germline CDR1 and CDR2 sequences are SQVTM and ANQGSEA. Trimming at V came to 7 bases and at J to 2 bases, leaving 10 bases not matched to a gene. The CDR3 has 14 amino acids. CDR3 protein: CSEAEGQSQETQYF. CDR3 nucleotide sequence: TGCAGCGAAGCAGAGGGACAGTCACAAGAGACCCAGTACTTC.

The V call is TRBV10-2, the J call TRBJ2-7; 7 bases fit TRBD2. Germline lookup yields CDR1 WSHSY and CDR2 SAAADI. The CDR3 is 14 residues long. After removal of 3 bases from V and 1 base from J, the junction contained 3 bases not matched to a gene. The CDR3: CASSDRGSSYEQYF. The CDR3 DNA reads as TGCGCCAGCAGTGACCGCGGGAGTTCCTACGAGCAGTACTTC.

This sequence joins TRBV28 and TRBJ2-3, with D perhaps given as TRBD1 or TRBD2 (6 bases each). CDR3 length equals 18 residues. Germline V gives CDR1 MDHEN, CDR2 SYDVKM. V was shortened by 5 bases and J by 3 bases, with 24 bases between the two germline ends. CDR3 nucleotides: TGTGCCAGCAGTCTCCGAGTCCTTAGTGGGGGGCGAACAGATACGCAGTATTTT. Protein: CASSLRVLSGGRTDTQYF.

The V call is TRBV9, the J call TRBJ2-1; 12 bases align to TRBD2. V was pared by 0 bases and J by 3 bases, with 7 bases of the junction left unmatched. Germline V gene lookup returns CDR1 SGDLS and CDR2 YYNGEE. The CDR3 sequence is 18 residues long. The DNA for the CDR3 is TGTGCCAGCAGCGTAGAGGCTAGCGGGGGGGCCCTCTACAATGAGCAGTTCTTC. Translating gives CASSVEASGGALYNEQFF.

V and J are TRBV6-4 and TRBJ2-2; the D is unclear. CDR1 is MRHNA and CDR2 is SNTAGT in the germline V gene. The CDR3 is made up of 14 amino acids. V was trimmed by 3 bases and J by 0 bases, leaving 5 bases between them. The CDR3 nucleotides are TGTGCCAGCAGTGATTGGGCGAACACCGGGGAGCTGTTTTTT. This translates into CASSDWANTGELFF.

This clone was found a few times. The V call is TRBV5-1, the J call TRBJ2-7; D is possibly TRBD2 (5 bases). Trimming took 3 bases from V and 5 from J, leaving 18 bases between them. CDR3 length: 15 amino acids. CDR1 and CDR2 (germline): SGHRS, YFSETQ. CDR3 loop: CASSSEATKAHEQYF. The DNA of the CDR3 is TGCGCCAGCAGCTCCGAAGCGACTAAGGCCCACGAGCAGTACTTC.

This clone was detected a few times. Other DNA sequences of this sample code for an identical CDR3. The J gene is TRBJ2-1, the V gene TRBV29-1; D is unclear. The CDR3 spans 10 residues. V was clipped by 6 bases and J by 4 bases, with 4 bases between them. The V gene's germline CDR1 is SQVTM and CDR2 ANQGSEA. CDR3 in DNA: TGCAGCGTAGGTTACAATGAGCAGTTCTTC. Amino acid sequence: CSVGYNEQFF.

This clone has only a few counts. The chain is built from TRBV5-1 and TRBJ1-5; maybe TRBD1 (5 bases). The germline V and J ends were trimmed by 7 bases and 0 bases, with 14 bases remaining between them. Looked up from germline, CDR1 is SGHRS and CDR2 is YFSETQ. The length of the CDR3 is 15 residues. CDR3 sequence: CASLTGPNSNQPQHF. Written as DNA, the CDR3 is TGCGCCAGCCTAACAGGTCCTAATAGCAATCAGCCCCAGCATTTT.

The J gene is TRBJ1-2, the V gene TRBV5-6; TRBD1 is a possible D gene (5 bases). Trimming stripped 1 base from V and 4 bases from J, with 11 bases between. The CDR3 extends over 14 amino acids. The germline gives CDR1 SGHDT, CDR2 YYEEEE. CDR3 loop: CASSLFGGPYGYTF. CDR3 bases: TGTGCCAGCAGCTTGTTCGGGGGACCCTATGGCTACACCTTC.

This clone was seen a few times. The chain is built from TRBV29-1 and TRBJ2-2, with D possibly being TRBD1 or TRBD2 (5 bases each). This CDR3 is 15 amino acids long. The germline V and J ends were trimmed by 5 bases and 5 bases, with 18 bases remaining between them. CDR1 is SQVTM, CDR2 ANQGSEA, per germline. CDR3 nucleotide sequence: TGCAGCGTTAGGGGTAGAGGGAGAGGGACCGGGGAGCTGTTTTTT. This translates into CSVRGRGRGTGELFF.

CDR3 sequence: CASSFSLTSGRTYEQYF. The CDR3 DNA sequence: TGTGCCAGCAGTTTCAGCTTGACTAGCGGTCGAACCTACGAGCAGTACTTC. The gene calls are TRBV28 and TRBJ2-7, with 9 bases lining up with TRBD2. The CDR3 is 17 residues long. With 3 bases clipped from V and 2 bases from J, the junction kept 11 bases outside the gene matches. CDR1 is MDHEN and CDR2 is SYDVKM in the germline V gene.

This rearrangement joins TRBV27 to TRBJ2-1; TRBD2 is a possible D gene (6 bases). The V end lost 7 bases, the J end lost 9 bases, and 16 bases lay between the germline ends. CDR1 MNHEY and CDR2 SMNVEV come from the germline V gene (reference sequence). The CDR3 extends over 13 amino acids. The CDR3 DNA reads TGTGCCAGCATCCGGAGGGATAGCGGTGAGCAGTTCTTC. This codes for CASIRRDSGEQFF.